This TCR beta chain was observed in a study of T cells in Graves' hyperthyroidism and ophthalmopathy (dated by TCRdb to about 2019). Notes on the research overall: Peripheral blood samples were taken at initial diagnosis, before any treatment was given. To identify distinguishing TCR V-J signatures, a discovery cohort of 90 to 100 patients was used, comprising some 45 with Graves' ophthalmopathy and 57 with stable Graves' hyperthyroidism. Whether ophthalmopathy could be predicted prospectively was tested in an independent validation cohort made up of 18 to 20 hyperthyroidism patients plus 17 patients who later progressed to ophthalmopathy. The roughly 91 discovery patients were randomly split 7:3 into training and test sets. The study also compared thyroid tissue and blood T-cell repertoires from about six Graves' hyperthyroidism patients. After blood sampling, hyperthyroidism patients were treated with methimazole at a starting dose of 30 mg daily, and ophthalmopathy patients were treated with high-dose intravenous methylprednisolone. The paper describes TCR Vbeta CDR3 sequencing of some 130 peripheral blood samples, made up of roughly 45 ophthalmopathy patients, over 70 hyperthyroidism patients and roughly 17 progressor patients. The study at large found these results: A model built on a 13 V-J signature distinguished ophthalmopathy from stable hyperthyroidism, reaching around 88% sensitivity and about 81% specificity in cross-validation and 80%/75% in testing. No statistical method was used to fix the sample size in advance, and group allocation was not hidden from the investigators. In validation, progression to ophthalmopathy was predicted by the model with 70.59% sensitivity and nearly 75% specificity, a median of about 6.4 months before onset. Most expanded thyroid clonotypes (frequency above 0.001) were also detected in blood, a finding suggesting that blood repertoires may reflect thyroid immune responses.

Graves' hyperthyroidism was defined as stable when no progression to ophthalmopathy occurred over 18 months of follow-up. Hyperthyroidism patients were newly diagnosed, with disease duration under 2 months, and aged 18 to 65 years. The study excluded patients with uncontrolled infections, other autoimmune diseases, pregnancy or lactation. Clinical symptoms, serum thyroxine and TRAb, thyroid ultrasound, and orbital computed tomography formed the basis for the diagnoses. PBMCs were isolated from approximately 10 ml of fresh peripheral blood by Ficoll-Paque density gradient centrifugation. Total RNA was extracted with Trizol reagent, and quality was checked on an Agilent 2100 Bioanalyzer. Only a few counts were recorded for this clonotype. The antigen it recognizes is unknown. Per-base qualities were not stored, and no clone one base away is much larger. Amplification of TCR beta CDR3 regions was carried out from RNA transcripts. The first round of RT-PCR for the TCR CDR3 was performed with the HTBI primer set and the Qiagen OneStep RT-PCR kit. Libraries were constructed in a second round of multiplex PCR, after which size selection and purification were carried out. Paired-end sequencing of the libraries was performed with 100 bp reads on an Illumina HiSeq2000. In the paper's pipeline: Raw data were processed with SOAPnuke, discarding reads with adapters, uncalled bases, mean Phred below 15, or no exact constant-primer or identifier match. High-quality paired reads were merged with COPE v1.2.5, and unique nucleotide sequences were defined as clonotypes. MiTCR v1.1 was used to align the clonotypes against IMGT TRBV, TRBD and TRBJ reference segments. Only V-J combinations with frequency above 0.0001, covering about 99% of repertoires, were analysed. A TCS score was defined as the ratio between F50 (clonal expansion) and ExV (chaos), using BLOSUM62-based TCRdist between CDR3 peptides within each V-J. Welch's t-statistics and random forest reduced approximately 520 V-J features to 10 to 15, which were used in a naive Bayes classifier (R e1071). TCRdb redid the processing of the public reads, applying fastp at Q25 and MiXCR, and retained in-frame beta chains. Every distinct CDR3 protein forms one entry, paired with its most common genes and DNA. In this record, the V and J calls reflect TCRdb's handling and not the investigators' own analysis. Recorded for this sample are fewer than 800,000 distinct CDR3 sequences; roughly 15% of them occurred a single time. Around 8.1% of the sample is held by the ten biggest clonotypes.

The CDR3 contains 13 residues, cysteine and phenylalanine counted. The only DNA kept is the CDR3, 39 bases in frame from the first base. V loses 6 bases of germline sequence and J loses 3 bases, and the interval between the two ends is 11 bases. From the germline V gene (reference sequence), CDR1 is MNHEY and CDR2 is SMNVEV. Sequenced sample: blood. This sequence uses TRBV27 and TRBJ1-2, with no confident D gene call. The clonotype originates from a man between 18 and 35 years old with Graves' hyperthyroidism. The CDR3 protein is CASRTLRDYGYTF. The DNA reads TGTGCCAGCAGAACGCTGCGAGACTATGGCTACACCTTC.